This entry lists 27 T cell receptor beta chains sequenced from one sample in a study of T cell repertoires in cytomegalovirus infection. TCRdb called the reads again in MiXCR, with one record for every CDR3 protein. The sample has hundreds of thousands of distinct CDR3 sequences, around 29% seen once; the top ten hold about 14%. Antigens for these TCRs are unknown. The sequences come from cultured CD8+ T cells from PBMCs, collected from culture after CMV antigen stimulation. The receptors were sampled from a human donor in good health (CMV status not recorded). Some clones in this sample may be carry-over from other donors' samples.

This clonotype was seen ten or more times. The chain has TRBV12-3 or TRBV12-4 and TRBJ1-1; 8 bases are a match to TRBD1. This CDR3 is built from 14 residues. J lost 2 bases, V lost 4 bases, and 3 bases had no gene match. The CDR3 loop is CASSYTGGNTEAFF. As DNA, the CDR3 is TGTGCCAGCAGTTACACAGGGGGTAACACTGAAGCTTTCTTT.

V and J are TRBV6-2 or TRBV6-3 and TRBJ1-5; TRBD1 aligns across 7 bases. V was clipped by 6 bases and J by 8 bases; unmatched bases: 13. Germline V lookup: CDR1 MNHEY, CDR2 SVGEGT. The CDR3 sequence is 15 residues long. CDR3 bases: TGTGCCAGCAGATCCCTAGGGGGCCTGGGGGAGCCCCAGCATTTT. It is translated as CASRSLGGLGEPQHF.

This clonotype was observed a single time. A clone one base away is much larger, so this may be a read error. This sequence joins TRBV7-6 and TRBJ2-1, with 7 bases that match TRBD1. In germline, CDR1 is SGHVS, CDR2 FNYEAQ. The CDR3 length is 15 residues. Trimming cost V 6 bases and J 4 bases; bases outside gene matches: 9. The CDR3 spells CASSSNGTAYNEQFF. The CDR3 DNA follows: TGTGCCAGCAGTTCCAACGGGACAGCGTACAATGAGCAGTTCTTC. Filled out from reference TRBV7-6 and TRBJ2-1, the complete variable domain reads GAGVSQSPRYKVTKRGQDVALRCDPISGHVSLYWYRQALGQGPEFLTYFNYEAQQDKSGLPNDRFSAERPEGSISTLTIQRTEQRDSAMYRCASSSNGTAYNEQFFGPGTRLTVL.

This clonotype turned up a few times. This rearrangement joins TRBV9 to TRBJ1-1; possibly TRBD1 for D (5 bases). V was pared by 2 bases and J by 5 bases, with 10 bases between. This CDR3 is built from 13 residues. Germline values: CDR1 SGDLS, CDR2 YYNGEE. The CDR3 region is CASSVVRGTEAFF. The DNA for the CDR3 is TGTGCCAGCAGCGTCGTCCGGGGGACTGAAGCTTTCTTT.

The sample holds a few counts of this clonotype. V gene TRBV13 combines with J gene TRBJ2-3; 11 bases fit TRBD1. CDR1 is PRHDT, CDR2 FYEKMQ, per germline (reference sequence). This CDR3 comprises 15 residues. J was trimmed by 6 bases and V by 1 base; bases with no gene match: 3. CDR3 in DNA: TGTGCCAGCAGCTTAGAGGACAGGGGGCTGGATACGCAGTATTTT. Its protein is CASSLEDRGLDTQYF.

This clonotype was seen ten or more times. The J gene is TRBJ1-6, the V gene TRBV20-1; tentative D call: TRBD1 (5 bases). V gave up 5 bases and J gave up 7 bases, with 12 bases separating them. Germline V gene lookup returns CDR1 DFQATT and CDR2 SNEGSKA (reference sequence). The CDR3 is 13 amino acids. This CDR3 reads CSARRDRNSPLHF. The CDR3 nucleotides are TGCAGTGCTCGTAGGGACCGAAATTCACCCCTCCACTTT.

V is TRBV6-1 and J is TRBJ2-7; the D gene is possibly TRBD1 (6 bases). Germline V gene sequence: CDR1 MNHNS, CDR2 SASEGT. The V end was cut by 0 bases, the J end by 6 bases, with 6 bases between. CDR3 length equals 12 residues. The CDR3 DNA reads as TGTGCCAGCAGTGAAGCGGGGGCCGAGCAGTACGTC. It encodes CASSEAGAEQYV.

V is TRBV7-9 and J is TRBJ2-5; D is perhaps TRBD2 (6 bases). Looked up from germline, CDR1 is SEHNR and CDR2 is FQNEAQ (reference sequence). V shed 5 bases and J shed 0 bases, with 16 bases lying between them. The CDR3 runs 16 residues. The CDR3 protein is CASSPPRGGDQETQYF. CDR3 DNA: TGTGCCAGCAGCCCCCCTCGAGGAGGGGACCAAGAGACCCAGTACTTC. The full variable domain, its missing parts supplied by reference TRBV7-9 and TRBJ2-5, is DTGVSQNPRHKITKRGQNVTFRCDPISEHNRLYWYRQTLGQGPEFLTYFQNEAQLEKSRLLSDRFSAERPKGSFSTLEIQRTEQGDSAMYLCASSPPRGGDQETQYFGPGTRLLVL.

The chain combines TRBV4-3 with TRBJ2-3; unclear D gene. This CDR3 region has 16 residues. V was trimmed by 4 bases and J by 1 base, leaving 15 bases between them. Germline values: CDR1 LGHNA, CDR2 YSLEER. DNA for the CDR3: TGCGCCAGCAGCCCAGAAATTCCAGGCGGCACAGATACGCAGTATTTT. It yields the protein CASSPEIPGGTDTQYF.

In this sample, this clonotype turned up many times. The rearrangement links TRBV6-1 to TRBJ1-2, with 9 positions matching TRBD1. The V gene end was trimmed by 6 bases and the J gene end by 7 bases; junction bases not matched to a gene: 6. CDR3 size: 13 residues. Germline V lookup: CDR1 MNHNS, CDR2 SASEGT. In DNA, the CDR3 is TGTGCCAGCAGACTCGGGACAGGGTCTGGCTACACCTTC. Amino acids: CASRLGTGSGYTF.

The J gene is TRBJ1-5, the V gene TRBV7-6, with a tentative D call TRBD1 (5 bases). Germline CDR1 and CDR2: SGHVS and FNYEAQ. This CDR3 is 16 amino acids long. V gave up 5 bases and J gave up 4 bases, with 18 bases separating them. The CDR3 DNA reads as TGTGCCAGCAGCCTGGACGGAGTAGGGGAGAATCAGCCCCAGCATTTT. This codes for CASSLDGVGENQPQHF.

This clonotype was observed at least ten times. The gene calls are TRBV7-8 and TRBJ1-5, with unresolved D. Germline lookup yields CDR1 SGHVS and CDR2 FQNEAQ. V lost 1 base, J lost 3 bases, and 7 bases lay in between. The CDR3 length is 14 residues. The CDR3 protein is CASSLGLTNQPQHF. CDR3 coding DNA: TGTGCCAGCAGCTTAGGCCTTACCAATCAGCCCCAGCATTTT.

This clonotype was recorded a few times. The chain couples TRBV7-9 to TRBJ2-2; D ambiguous. The length of the CDR3 is 16 residues. The germline CDR1 and CDR2 sequences are SEHNR and FQNEAQ (reference sequence). Trimming cost V 5 bases and J 0 bases, with 13 bases left between them. For the CDR3, the DNA is TGTGCCAGCAGCCCTCCTTATGGGGCGAACACCGGGGAGCTGTTTTTT. Protein product: CASSPPYGANTGELFF.

This rearrangement joins TRBV5-6 to TRBJ2-1, with 7 bases fitting TRBD1. The CDR3 extends over 14 amino acids. Germline CDR1 reads SGHDT; CDR2 reads YYEEEE. Unmatched junction bases numbered 7, after V lost 6 bases and J lost 4 bases. CDR3 nucleotide sequence: TGTGCCAGCACCCCCGGACAGGTTTACAATGAGCAGTTCTTC. Translation: CASTPGQVYNEQFF. Full variable domain (remainder filled in from reference TRBV5-6 and TRBJ2-1): DAGVTQSPTHLIKTRGQQVTLRCSPKSGHDTVSWYQQALGQGPQFIFQYYEEEERQRGNFPDRFSGHQFPNYSSELNVNALLLGDSALYLCASTPGQVYNEQFFGPGTRLTVL.

The chain employs TRBV20-1 and TRBJ1-5; D call uncertain. The CDR3 sequence is 14 residues long. The germline V gene encodes CDR1 DFQATT and CDR2 SNEGSKA (reference sequence). V gave up 6 bases and J gave up 0 bases, with 12 bases separating them. CDR3 region: CSAGGPLSNQPQHF. The CDR3 DNA is TGCAGTGCAGGCGGGCCGCTTAGCAATCAGCCCCAGCATTTT.

This clonotype was counted only a few times. This rearrangement joins TRBV6-5 to TRBJ1-2; no firm D call. V lost 5 bases to trimming and J lost 2 bases, with 15 bases between them. CDR1 and CDR2 from the germline V gene are MNHEY and SVGAGI. This CDR3 is 15 amino acids long. CDR3 sequence (DNA): TGTGCCAGCAGTCGCTTAGAGGACGGAAACTATGGCTACACCTTC. This sequence encodes CASSRLEDGNYGYTF.

The gene calls are TRBV27 and TRBJ2-7; TRBD1 matches 7 bases. This CDR3 contains 15 residues. J gave up 0 bases and V 6 bases, and 8 bases lay outside the gene matches. Germline V gene lookup returns CDR1 MNHEY and CDR2 SMNVEV (reference sequence). CDR3 protein: CASSSRDRFSYEQYF. In DNA form, the CDR3 reads TGTGCCAGCAGCAGCCGGGACAGATTCTCCTACGAGCAGTACTTC.

This clonotype was found a few times. The gene calls are TRBV5-6 and TRBJ2-5; 8 bases are shared with TRBD1. Germline V lookup: CDR1 SGHDT, CDR2 YYEEEE. The junction had 2 bases not matched to a gene; V was cut back by 1 base and J by 3 bases. The CDR3 has 14 residues. In nucleotides, the CDR3 is TGTGCCAGCAGCTTGTTGGACAGGGAAGAGACCCAGTACTTC. Encoded protein: CASSLLDREETQYF.

This clonotype occurred a few times. The chain couples TRBV19 to TRBJ1-4; TRBD1 matches at 8 bases. V gave up 5 bases and J gave up 5 bases; unmatched junction bases: 7. Germline lookup yields CDR1 LNHDA and CDR2 SQIVND (reference sequence). CDR3 size: 15 residues. The CDR3 DNA is TGTGCCAGTAGTCCCCGGGACAGGCCGAATGAAAAACTGTTTTTT. Translating it yields CASSPRDRPNEKLFF.

There are a few counts of this clonotype. The chain joins TRBV4-1 to TRBJ1-1, with TRBD1 matching 7 bases. V shed 1 base, J shed 4 bases, and the junction held 9 bases outside the gene matches. Germline-derived CDR1 and CDR2 are MGHRA and YSYEKL. This CDR3 is built from 16 residues. CDR3 protein: CASSQGYRGYGTEAFF. DNA of the CDR3: TGCGCCAGCAGCCAAGGTTACAGGGGTTATGGCACTGAAGCTTTCTTT.

This clonotype has more than one count but fewer than ten. The rearrangement uses TRBV9 and TRBJ2-1, with D uncertain. The germline gives CDR1 SGDLS, CDR2 YYNGEE. V lost 0 bases and J lost 3, with 4 bases in between. The CDR3 loop spans 13 amino acids. This CDR3 reads CASSVDIYNEQFF. The CDR3 DNA reads TGTGCCAGCAGCGTAGATATCTACAATGAGCAGTTCTTC.

Concerning this clonotype: Mismatch with germline at one junction end may stem from a read error. The chain couples TRBV7-3 to TRBJ1-2; the D gene is possibly TRBD1 (5 bases). The CDR3 runs 15 residues. CDR1 is SGHTA and CDR2 is FQGTGA in the germline V gene. The CDR3 coding sequence is TGTGCCAGCAGCTTAGATTTGACAGAGGCCTATAGCTACACCTTC. This translates into CASSLDLTEAYSYTF.

The table lists this clonotype with a few counts. This chain joins TRBV7-9 and TRBJ1-1; D is uncertain. Germline V lookup: CDR1 SEHNR, CDR2 FQNEAQ (reference sequence). This CDR3 is 12 amino acids long. V shed 1 base and J shed 7 bases, with 7 bases lying between them. This CDR3 is CASSLEVFEAFF. The CDR3 nucleotides read TGTGCCAGCAGCTTAGAAGTATTTGAAGCTTTCTTT.

The V call is TRBV25-1, the J call TRBJ1-6, with D tentatively TRBD1 (5 bases). Germline V gene sequence: CDR1 MGHDK, CDR2 SYGVNS. The CDR3 is 19 amino acids. The V and J ends lost 1 base and 7 bases respectively, with 23 bases between them. CDR3 DNA: TGTGCCAGCAGTGAATTTTTCTCGGCAGGGTCCATGGTGAATTCACCCCTCCACTTT. Its translation is CASSEFFSAGSMVNSPLHF.

This chain joins TRBV11-2 and TRBJ2-6; D not certain. From germline, CDR1 is SGHAT and CDR2 FQNNGV. The CDR3 runs 16 residues. V was trimmed by 0 bases and J by 4 bases, leaving 10 bases between them. For the CDR3, the DNA is TGTGCCAGCAGCTTAGATTCTTTAGGGGGGGCCAACGTCCTGACTTTC. This sequence encodes CASSLDSLGGANVLTF.

This clonotype occurred many times. J is TRBJ2-3 and V is TRBV7-8; perhaps D is TRBD1 or TRBD2 (6 bases each). The germline V gene encodes CDR1 SGHVS and CDR2 FQNEAQ. V was cut by 3 bases and J by 1 base, with 11 bases left in between. There are 15 residues in the CDR3. CDR3 sequence (DNA): TGTGCCAGCAGCTTTGGGGGGCTGCGCACAGATACGCAGTATTTT. It codes for CASSFGGLRTDTQYF.

The chain employs TRBV20-1 and TRBJ2-1, with D perhaps given as TRBD1 or TRBD2 (6 bases each). This CDR3 has 15 residues. In germline, CDR1 is DFQATT, CDR2 SNEGSKA (reference sequence). Trimming pared 5 bases from V and 7 bases from J, leaving 21 bases between. The CDR3 DNA reads TGCAGTGCTCTCCAAGGGGGGCCATTATGGAATGAGCAGTTCTTC. This encodes CSALQGGPLWNEQFF.